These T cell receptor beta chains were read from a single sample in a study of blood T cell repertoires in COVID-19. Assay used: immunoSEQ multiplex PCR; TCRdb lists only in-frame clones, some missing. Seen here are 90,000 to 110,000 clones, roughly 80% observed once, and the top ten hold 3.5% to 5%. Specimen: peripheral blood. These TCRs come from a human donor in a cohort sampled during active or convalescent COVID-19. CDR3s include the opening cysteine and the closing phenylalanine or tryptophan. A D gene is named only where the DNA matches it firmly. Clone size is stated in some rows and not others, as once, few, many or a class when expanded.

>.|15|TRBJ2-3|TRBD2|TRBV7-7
TGTGCCAGCAGCAGGACTAGCGGGGCATCCGATACGCAGTATTTT
CASSRTSGASDTQYF
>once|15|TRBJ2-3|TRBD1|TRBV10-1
TGCGCCAGCAGTGAGTGGGGACAGGGGAGAGATACGCAGTATTTT
CASSEWGQGRDTQYF
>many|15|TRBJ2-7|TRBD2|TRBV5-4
TGTGCCAGCAGCTTGTCCCTAGCGGGGGACTACGAGCAGTACTTC
CASSLSLAGDYEQYF
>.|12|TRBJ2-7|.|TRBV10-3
TGTGCCATCAGTGGGGCTACCTACGAGCAGTACTTC
CAISGATYEQYF
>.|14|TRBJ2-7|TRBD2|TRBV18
TGTGCCAGCTCTATGGGGGGGACGGACTACGAGCAGTACTTC
CASSMGGTDYEQYF
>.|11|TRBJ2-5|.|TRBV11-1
TGTGCCAGCAGCTCAGGGGAGACCCAGTACTTC
CASSSGETQYF
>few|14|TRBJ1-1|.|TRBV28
TGTGCCAGCATCGCGGGCAGCTGGAACACTGAAGCTTTCTTT
CASIAGSWNTEAFF
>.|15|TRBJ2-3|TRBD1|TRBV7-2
TGTGCCAGCAGCTCGGACAGGGGGCTCTCAGATACGCAGTATTTT
CASSSDRGLSDTQYF
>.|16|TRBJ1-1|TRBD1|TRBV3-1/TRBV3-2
TGTGCCAGCAGTTACGGGACAGGGCAGAAGAACACTGAAGCTTTCTTT
CASSYGTGQKNTEAFF
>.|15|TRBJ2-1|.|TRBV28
TGTGCCAGCAGTTTTCGGTCACGGGCCTACAATGAGCAGTTCTTC
CASSFRSRAYNEQFF
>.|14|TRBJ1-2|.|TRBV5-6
TGTGCCAGCAGCTTGGAAAGGGGTTACTATGGCTACACCTTC
CASSLERGYYGYTF
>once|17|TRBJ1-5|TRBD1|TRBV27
TGTGCCAGCAGTCCAAGGGACAGAGGAAATAGCAATCAGCCCCAGCATTTT
CASSPRDRGNSNQPQHF
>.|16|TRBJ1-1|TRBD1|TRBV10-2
TGCGCCAGCAGTGAGAAGGGTCGGACAGGAAACACTGAAGCTTTCTTT
CASSEKGRTGNTEAFF
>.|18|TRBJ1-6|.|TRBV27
TGTGCCAGCAGTTTCACCCCCCCCCACACGGGGTGGGCTTCACCCCTCCACTTT
CASSFTPPHTGWASPLHF
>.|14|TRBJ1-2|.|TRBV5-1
TGCGCCAGCAGCATAGACGGGGGGGTCTATGGCTACACCTTC
CASSIDGGVYGYTF
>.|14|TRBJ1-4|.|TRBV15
TGTGCCACCAGCAGAGATCCGGGTAATGAAAAACTGTTTTTT
CATSRDPGNEKLFF
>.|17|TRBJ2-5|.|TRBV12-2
TGTGCAAGTCGCTTCGGGTCGGGACTAGCCCCCCGGGAGACCCAGTACTTC
CASRFGSGLAPRETQYF